The 8 T cell receptor beta chains presented below share a single source sample, sequenced in a study of shared T cell receptors in the human thymus. The protocol was immunoSEQ multiplex PCR, while the TCRdb copy is restricted to in-frame clones and leaves out a portion. The sample has 600,000 or so clones, roughly 86% seen once. The sample also formed part of further work on human thymus T cells.

The sequenced material came from thymocytes. The receptors stem from a boy under two years old with a congenital heart defect.

The table lists this clone with a count of one. This chain uses TRBV28 with TRBJ2-4; D is possibly TRBD1 (6 bases). The CDR3 contains 16 residues. V was cut by 5 bases and J by 0 bases, with 14 bases left in between. Germline loops: CDR1 MDHEN, CDR2 SYDVKM. The CDR3 sequence is CASSPFTGLAKNIQYF. For the CDR3, the DNA is TGTGCCAGCAGTCCATTCACAGGGCTAGCCAAAAACATTCAGTACTTC.

The V gene is TRBV7-3, the J gene TRBJ2-1; maybe TRBD2 (6 bases). Germline lookup yields CDR1 SGHTA and CDR2 FQGTGA. V dropped 1 base and J dropped 9 bases, with 13 bases sitting between them. There are 14 residues in the CDR3. The CDR3 nucleotides are TGTGCCAGCAGCTTAAAGGTCGGGGGAAGTGAGCAGTTCTTC. Its protein product is CASSLKVGGSEQFF.

The chain recombines TRBV9 with TRBJ2-7, with D unclear. The germline gives CDR1 SGDLS, CDR2 YYNGEE. V was pared by 1 base and J by 5 bases, with 10 bases between. This CDR3 is 13 amino acids long. The CDR3 sequence: CASSVSSENEQYF. The CDR3 nucleotides read TGTGCCAGCAGCGTAAGCTCGGAGAACGAGCAGTACTTC. The entire variable domain, with the rest obtained from reference TRBV9 and TRBJ2-7, is as follows: DSGVTQTPKHLITATGQRVTLRCSPRSGDLSVYWYQQSLDQGLQFLIQYYNGEERAKGNILERFSAQQFPDLHSELNLSSLELGDSALYFCASSVSSENEQYFGPGTRLTVT.

The rearrangement uses TRBV4-3 and TRBJ1-1; 8 bases fit TRBD1. V shed 4 bases and J 5 bases; nucleotides not matched to a gene: 12. CDR1 and CDR2 from the germline V gene are LGHNA and YSLEER. The CDR3 has 16 residues. The CDR3 reads CASSPTGTGGGTEAFF. CDR3 nucleotides: TGCGCCAGCAGCCCTACCGGGACAGGCGGAGGAACTGAAGCTTTCTTT.

This chain links TRBV7-2 with TRBJ2-7, with TRBD2 matching over 7 bases. V was pared by 1 base and J by 5 bases, with 14 bases of the junction left unmatched. This CDR3 is 17 amino acids long. The germline CDR1 and CDR2 sequences are SGHTA and FQGNSA. The CDR3 is CASSLEGEAGPEDEQYF. The CDR3 DNA follows: TGTGCCAGCAGCTTAGAAGGGGAAGCGGGACCGGAAGACGAGCAGTACTTC.

The genes are TRBV2 and TRBJ2-7; TRBD1 might be the D (6 bases). The CDR3 runs to 16 residues. Trimming removed 6 bases at V and 0 bases at J, with 18 bases between. CDR1 and CDR2 from the germline V gene are SNHLY and FYNNEI. The CDR3 nucleotides read TGTGCCAGCAGAATCGAGGACAGCGCTGTCTCCTACGAGCAGTACTTC. Its translation is CASRIEDSAVSYEQYF. Supplemented by reference TRBV2 and TRBJ2-7, the full variable domain reads EPEVTQTPSHQVTQMGQEVILRCVPISNHLYFYWYRQILGQKVEFLVSFYNNEISEKSEIFDDQFSVERPDGSNFTLKIRSTKLEDSAMYFCASRIEDSAVSYEQYFGPGTRLTVT.

The J gene is TRBJ2-1, the V gene TRBV4-1; D gene unclear. Germline V lookup: CDR1 MGHRA, CDR2 YSYEKL. The length of the CDR3 is 14 residues. V lost 4 bases to trimming and J lost 5 bases, with 12 bases between them. Written as DNA, the CDR3 is TGCGCCAGCAGCCCCCCCAGAAACAACAATGAGCAGTTCTTC. Protein sequence: CASSPPRNNNEQFF.

The chain joins TRBV30 to TRBJ2-1, with no clear D. Germline lookup yields CDR1 GTSNPN and CDR2 SVGIG (reference sequence). V lost 0 bases and J 3 bases, leaving 9 bases between the germline ends. CDR3 length: 14 residues. CDR3 protein: CAWSVSERYNEQFF. In DNA form, the CDR3 reads TGTGCCTGGAGTGTTTCAGAGCGCTACAATGAGCAGTTCTTC.